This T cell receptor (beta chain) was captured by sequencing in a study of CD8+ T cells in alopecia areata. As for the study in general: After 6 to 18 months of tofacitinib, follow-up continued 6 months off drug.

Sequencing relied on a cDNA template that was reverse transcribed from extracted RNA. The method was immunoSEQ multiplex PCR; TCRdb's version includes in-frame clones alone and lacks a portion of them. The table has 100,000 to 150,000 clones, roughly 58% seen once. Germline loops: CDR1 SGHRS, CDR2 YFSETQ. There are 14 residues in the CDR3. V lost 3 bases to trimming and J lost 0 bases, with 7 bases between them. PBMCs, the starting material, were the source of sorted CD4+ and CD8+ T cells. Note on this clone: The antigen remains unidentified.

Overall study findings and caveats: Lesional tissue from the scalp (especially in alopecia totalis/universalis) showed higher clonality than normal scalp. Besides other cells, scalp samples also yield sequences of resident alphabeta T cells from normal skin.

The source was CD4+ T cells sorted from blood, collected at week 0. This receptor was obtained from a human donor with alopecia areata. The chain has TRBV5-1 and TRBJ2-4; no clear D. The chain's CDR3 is CASSSALAKNIQYF. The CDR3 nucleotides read TGCGCCAGCAGCTCCGCCTTAGCCAAAAACATTCAGTACTTC.